The 16 T cell receptor beta chains below were found in one sample sequenced in a study of blood T cell repertoires in COVID-19. The protocol was immunoSEQ multiplex PCR, while the TCRdb copy is restricted to in-frame clones and leaves out a portion. The profile covers some 120,000 clones, with around 70% appearing a single time and 5.5% taken by the ten largest. Sequencing used peripheral blood. These receptor sequences come from a man between 60 and 75 years old with acute or convalescent COVID-19.

This clone was observed a handful of times. The CDR3 protein is CASSPRLAGAIQYF. The CDR3 DNA follows: TGTGCCAGCAGCCCTCGACTAGCGGGGGCAATTCAGTACTTC. The rearrangement uses TRBV4-2 and TRBJ2-4; 12 bases agree with TRBD2. Germline loops: CDR1 LGHNA, CDR2 YNFKEQ. The CDR3 has 14 amino acids. The junction had 5 bases not matched to a gene; V was cut back by 4 bases and J by 10 bases.

Only a few counts were recorded for this clone. This chain connects TRBV7-3 to TRBJ1-6, with 8 bases that match TRBD1. V was clipped by 5 bases and J by 11 bases; unmatched bases: 5. This CDR3 has 13 amino acids. The germline CDR1 and CDR2 sequences are SGHTA and FQGTGA. CDR3 sequence reads: CASSPDRGTPLHF. The DNA of the CDR3 is TGTGCCAGCAGCCCTGACAGGGGAACACCCCTCCACTTT.

The chain joins TRBV29-1 to TRBJ1-2; 7 bases fit TRBD1. The CDR3 is made up of 13 amino acids. The germline V gene encodes CDR1 SQVTM and CDR2 ANQGSEA. The V gene end was trimmed by 5 bases and the J gene end by 6 bases; junction bases not matched to a gene: 9. CDR3 in amino acids: CSVSDRVGDGYTF. DNA of the CDR3: TGCAGCGTTTCCGACAGGGTGGGTGATGGCTACACCTTC.

The chain has TRBV30 and TRBJ1-1; 7 nucleotides agree with TRBD1. Germline V gene lookup returns CDR1 GTSNPN and CDR2 SVGIG (reference sequence). The V gene end was trimmed by 2 bases and the J gene end by 4 bases; junction bases not matched to a gene: 10. The CDR3 has 15 amino acids. CDR3 amino acids: CAWSRGLGGGTEAFF. CDR3 DNA sequence: TGTGCCTGGAGTCGCGGCTTAGGGGGCGGCACTGAAGCTTTCTTT.

The rearrangement joins TRBV18 to TRBJ2-7; D gene ambiguous. The germline V and J ends were trimmed by 1 base and 3 bases, with 4 bases remaining between them. Germline V gene data show CDR1 as KGHSH and CDR2 as LQKENI. The CDR3 covers 12 residues. CDR3 protein: CASSPLNYEQYF. CDR3 in DNA: TGTGCCAGCTCACCACTTAACTACGAGCAGTACTTC.

The chain joins TRBV7-3 to TRBJ2-7, with D uncertain. V was shortened by 5 bases and J by 2 bases, with 10 bases between the two germline ends. The CDR3 runs to 13 residues. CDR1 and CDR2 (germline): SGHTA, FQGTGA. CDR3 DNA: TGTGCCAGCAGCCCCGGTGTAGCCTACGAGCAGTACTTC. Protein: CASSPGVAYEQYF.

This rearrangement joins TRBV30 to TRBJ2-3, with D tentatively TRBD1 (7 bases). Germline V gene lookup returns CDR1 GTSNPN and CDR2 SVGIG (reference sequence). This CDR3 is built from 13 residues. V was pared by 5 bases and J by 1 base, with 10 bases between. The CDR3 DNA follows: TGTGCCTGGGGAGGGACAGGCACAGATACGCAGTATTTT. It encodes CAWGGTGTDTQYF.

Details on this clone: Other nucleotide sequences in the sample specify the same CDR3. The J gene is TRBJ1-1, the V gene TRBV12-3 or TRBV12-4; D unresolved. This CDR3 region has 13 residues. V was cut by 3 bases and J by 1 base, with 6 bases left in between. CDR3 sequence reads: CASSFGQNTEAFF. CDR3 DNA sequence: TGTGCCAGCAGTTTCGGTCAGAACACTGAAGCTTTCTTT.

The chain links TRBV13 to TRBJ2-1, with D perhaps TRBD1 (8 bases). Germline CDR1 reads PRHDT; CDR2 reads FYEKMQ (reference sequence). CDR3 length: 15 amino acids. Trimming cost V 2 bases and J 15 bases, with 23 bases left between them. The CDR3 sequence: CASSLTGGGLSSAFF. CDR3 sequence (DNA): TGTGCCAGCAGCTTAACAGGGGGGGGCTTGTCTAGCGCGTTCTTC.

V gene TRBV7-2 combines with J gene TRBJ1-2, with D maybe TRBD1 (5 bases). Trimming removed 1 base at V and 5 bases at J, with 11 bases between. CDR1 is SGHTA, CDR2 FQGNSA, per germline. The CDR3 sequence is 14 residues long. CDR3 sequence (DNA): TGTGCCAGCAGCTTAGGGCGGGACTTTTATGGCTACACCTTC. This encodes CASSLGRDFYGYTF.

The rearrangement links TRBV10-2 to TRBJ2-1, with D possibly matching TRBD2 (5 bases). The CDR3 runs 12 residues. The germline V and J ends were trimmed by 7 bases and 7 bases, with 11 bases remaining between them. Looked up from germline, CDR1 is WSHSY and CDR2 is SAAADI. CDR3 amino acids: CASMREINEQFF. CDR3 sequence (DNA): TGCGCCAGCATGAGGGAGATTAATGAGCAGTTCTTC.

The genes are TRBV30 and TRBJ2-7; 7 bases align to TRBD1. With V trimmed by 1 base and J by 8 bases, 5 bases remained unmatched. Germline V CDR1 and CDR2: GTSNPN, SVGIG (reference sequence). The CDR3 spans 12 residues. This chain's CDR3 is CAWSGDSRQQYF. The CDR3 DNA reads as TGTGCCTGGAGTGGGGACAGCCGGCAGCAGTACTTC. The full variable domain, with the rest looked up from reference TRBV30 and TRBJ2-7, is SQTIHQWPATLVQPVGSPLSLECTVEGTSNPNLYWYRQAAGRGLQLLFYSVGIGQISSEVPQNLSASRPQDRQFILSSKKLLLSDSGFYLCAWSGDSRQQYFGPGTRLTVT.

This clone was observed once. V and J are TRBV29-1 and TRBJ1-1; D is unclear. Germline-derived CDR1 and CDR2 are SQVTM and ANQGSEA. The CDR3 length is 14 residues. Trimming left V 2 bases short and J 1 base short, with 11 bases between. In nucleotides, the CDR3 is TGCAGCGTTGAATCCCCGCGGCAGAACACTGAAGCTTTCTTT. Its protein is CSVESPRQNTEAFF.

J is TRBJ2-7 and V is TRBV6-5, with unresolved D. Germline-derived CDR1 and CDR2 are MNHEY and SVGAGI. The CDR3 extends over 14 amino acids. V gave up 5 bases and J gave up 4 bases, with 15 bases separating them. The CDR3 DNA reads as TGTGCCAGCAGTCCCTCGGGTGGAGAGTACGAGCAGTACTTC. Its protein is CASSPSGGEYEQYF.

The chain uses TRBV7-8 and TRBJ2-7; 8 nucleotides line up with TRBD2. Germline V gene sequence: CDR1 SGHVS, CDR2 FQNEAQ. V shed 1 base, J shed 3 bases, and the junction held 5 bases outside the gene matches. The CDR3 loop spans 15 amino acids. The CDR3: CASSLVGSGVYEQYF. The CDR3 nucleotides read TGTGCCAGCAGCTTAGTCGGTAGCGGGGTCTACGAGCAGTACTTC.

Here the CDR3 reads CASSMIAGALTDTQYF. CDR3 DNA: TGTGCCAGCTCAATGATAGCGGGAGCATTGACAGATACGCAGTATTTT. V usage is TRBV18 and J usage is TRBJ2-3; 9 positions agree with TRBD2. The trim removed 5 bases at V and 3 bases at J, leaving 9 bases unmatched. The CDR3 has 16 residues. The germline V gene encodes CDR1 KGHSH and CDR2 LQKENI.